This T cell receptor (beta chain) was identified during a study of blood T cells in healthy people across ages. Germline V lookup: CDR1 LGHDT, CDR2 YNNKEL (reference sequence). This CDR3 spans 14 amino acids. Trimming shortened V by 4 bases and J by 7 bases, and 16 bases separated the two germline ends. A second 7 to 11 cycle PCR used barcoded and J-beta primers. The template-switch adaptor, which had 12 random nucleotides, put a tag on each cDNA molecule. TCRdb recomputed calls from the 5' RACE reads with MiXCR, one row per CDR3 protein. The sample records 700,000 or so distinct CDR3 sequences, approximately 21% being singletons.

The receptor's source is a man in his 70s in good health. Sequenced material: blood. This chain uses TRBV3-1 with TRBJ1-2, with D possibly TRBD1 on 6 matching bases. This chain's CDR3 is CASSPRGQQGGYTF. The CDR3, as DNA: TGTGCCAGCAGCCCCAGAGGACAGCAAGGTGGCTACACCTTC.